This T cell receptor (beta chain) was profiled in a study of T cells in women clearing cervical HPV infection. Study details: Cases were women with histologically confirmed HPV16-related CIN3 or worse, including 2 invasive cancers.

Measured with immunoSEQ multiplex PCR; TCRdb has only the in-frame clones, and not every one. Recorded for this sample: roughly 30,000 clones. Turning to this clone: The read comes to an end 3 residues before the CDR3 does, leaving the germline J gene to fill in the end.

Looked up from germline, CDR1 is SEHNR and CDR2 is FQNEAQ (reference sequence). This CDR3 region has 15 residues. The V end lost 4 bases, the J end lost 2 bases, and 15 bases lay between the germline ends. All participants had a single incident cervical HPV16 infection, and prevalent HPV16 infections were excluded. The J gene is TRBJ2-7, the V gene TRBV7-9; maybe TRBD1 (5 bases). The source is a woman aged 18 to 75 with a cervical HPV16 infection that either progressed to CIN3+ or cleared (not recorded which). Sequenced: blood buffy coat. CDR3 sequence reads: CASSSGVTATYEQYF. The covered CDR3 bases are TGTGCCAGCAGCTCGGGCGTGACAGCCACCTACGAG.